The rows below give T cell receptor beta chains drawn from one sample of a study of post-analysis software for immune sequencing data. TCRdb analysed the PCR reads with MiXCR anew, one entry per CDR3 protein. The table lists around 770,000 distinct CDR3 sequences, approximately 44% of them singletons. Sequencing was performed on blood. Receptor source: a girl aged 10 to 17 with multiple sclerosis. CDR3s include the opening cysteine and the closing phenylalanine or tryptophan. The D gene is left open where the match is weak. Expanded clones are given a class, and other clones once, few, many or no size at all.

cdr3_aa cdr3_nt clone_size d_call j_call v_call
CAGSFLLEQFF TGTGCCGGCAGCTTTTTGCTTGAGCAGTTCTTC - - TRBJ2-1 TRBV5-5
CATSDFPNYGYTF TGTGCCACCAGTGATTTTCCCAACTATGGCTACACCTTC - - TRBJ1-2 TRBV24-1
CASSYPLPQSRNQPQHF TGTGCCAGCAGTTACCCCCTCCCTCAGAGCCGCAATCAGCCCCAGCATTTT - - TRBJ1-5 TRBV6-2/TRBV6-3
CATSSRHGAYEQYF TGTGCCACCAGCTCCCGACACGGGGCCTACGAGCAGTACTTC - - TRBJ2-7 TRBV15
CASKGDTQYF TGTGCCAGCAAGGGAGATACGCAGTATTTT many - TRBJ2-3 TRBV12-3/TRBV12-4
CASSQEGGDGYTF TGCGCCAGCAGCCAAGAAGGGGGGGATGGCTACACCTTC once - TRBJ1-2 TRBV4-3
CSAKRFPGLAGGKSYEQYF TGCAGTGCCAAGAGATTTCCGGGACTAGCGGGAGGGAAGTCCTACGAGCAGTACTTC - TRBD2 TRBJ2-7 TRBV20-1
CASSYSLGRGSYEQYF TGTGCCAGCAGCTACTCCCTGGGGCGAGGCTCCTACGAGCAGTACTTC once - TRBJ2-7 TRBV7-9
CASSLWPLKGEQFF TGTGCCAGCAGCTTATGGCCCTTAAAGGGAGAGCAGTTCTTC - - TRBJ2-1 TRBV11-2
CASTFIIPGDQGGEQYF TGTGCCAGCACCTTCATTATCCCCGGGGACCAAGGGGGTGAGCAGTACTTC - - TRBJ2-7 TRBV12-3/TRBV12-4
CASTDTGREYEQYF TGTGCCAGCACCGACACCGGGAGGGAATACGAGCAGTACTTC - TRBD2 TRBJ2-7 TRBV28
CASSQAGTGGLAGFNEQFF TGCGCCAGCAGCCAGGCCGGGACAGGCGGGCTAGCGGGGTTTAATGAGCAGTTCTTC - - TRBJ2-1 TRBV4-3
CAWSNGAGPGTQYF TGTGCCTGGAGTAATGGGGCCGGACCGGGTACGCAGTATTTT - - TRBJ2-3 TRBV30
CASSQLSGRGYNEQFF TGTGCCAGCAGCCAGTTAAGCGGGAGGGGGTACAATGAGCAGTTCTTC few TRBD2 TRBJ2-1 TRBV3-1
CASSLRGGDNNQPQHF TGTGCCAGCAGCTTACGGGGGGGGGACAACAATCAGCCCCAGCATTTT - - TRBJ1-5 TRBV7-2
CASSYTQGSSYTF TGTGCCAGCAGTTACACTCAGGGGTCCAGCTACACCTTC - - TRBJ1-2 TRBV6-6
CSARTVYGYTF TGCAGTGCGAGGACGGTCTATGGCTACACCTTC few - TRBJ1-2 TRBV20-1
CASSLELYRQQYF TGTGCCAGCAGCTTAGAATTGTATCGGCAGCAGTACTTC - - TRBJ2-4 TRBV7-6